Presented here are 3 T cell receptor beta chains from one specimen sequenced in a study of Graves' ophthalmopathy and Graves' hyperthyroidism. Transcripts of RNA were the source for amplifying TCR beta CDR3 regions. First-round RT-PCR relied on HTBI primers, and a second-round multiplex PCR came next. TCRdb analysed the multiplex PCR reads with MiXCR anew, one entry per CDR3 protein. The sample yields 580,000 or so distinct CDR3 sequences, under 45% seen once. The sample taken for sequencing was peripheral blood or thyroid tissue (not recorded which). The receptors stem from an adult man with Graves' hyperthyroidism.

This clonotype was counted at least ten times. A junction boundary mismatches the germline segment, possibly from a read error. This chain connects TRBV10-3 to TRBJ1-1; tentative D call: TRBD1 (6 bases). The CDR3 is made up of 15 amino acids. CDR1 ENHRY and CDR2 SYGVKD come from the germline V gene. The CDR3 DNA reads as TGTGCCAGCAGTGAGGAGGACAGACAGAACACTGAAGCTTTCTTT. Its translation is CASSEEDRQNTEAFF.

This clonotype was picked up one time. The CDR3 nucleotides read TGCAGTGAGAGGGCCATTGAGCAGTTCTTC. Residues: CSERAIEQFF. The J gene is TRBJ2-7, the V gene TRBV29-1; maybe TRBD2 (5 bases). Matching the DNA end better, TRBJ2-1 makes the J call doubtful. Germline CDR1 reads SQVTM; CDR2 reads ANQGSEA. CDR3 length: 10 residues.

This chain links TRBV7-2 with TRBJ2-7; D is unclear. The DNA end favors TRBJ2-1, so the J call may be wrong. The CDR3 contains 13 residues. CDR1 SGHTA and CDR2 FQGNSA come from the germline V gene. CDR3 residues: CASSRRNDNEQFF. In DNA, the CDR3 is TGTGCCAGCAGCCGGCGGAATGACAATGAGCAGTTCTTC.